Reported below is one TCR beta chain. This clonotype was found a few times. The antigen it binds to is not known. No base quality values were provided; no much bigger clone lies one nucleotide off. The treatment or condition label on this specimen signifies: approximately 9-day PBMC culture with coronavirus spike peptide pools or control peptides (ViraFEST assay). The ViraFEST assay, used in the study, expanded antigen-specific T cells with peptide pools and then identified the expanded clonotypes through TCR sequencing. Positive SARS-CoV-2 PCR tests in the convalescent patients dated from March to December 2020, before Alpha, Beta and Delta variants emerged in the United States. PBMCs were cultured at 1.5 million to 2.5 million per well in IMDM supplemented with roughly 5% human AB serum and about 10 IU/ml IL-2, with 10 ug/ml peptide pools added. Half of the culture medium was replaced with fresh IL-2-containing medium on days 3 and 7. Once the cells had been in culture for about 10 days, the EasySep CD4+ T cell isolation kit was used to isolate CD4+ T cells by negative selection. Ficoll-Paque Plus gradient centrifugation was used to isolate PBMCs from whole blood, and the isolated PBMCs were then either used fresh or cryopreserved at -140C. Culture conditions were generally each tested in triplicate wells.

These data come from a study of vaccination and CD4 T cells after COVID-19 (dated by TCRdb to the early 2020s). Regarding the study in general: SARS-CoV-2 positivity had been established in the convalescent patients by nasal swab PCR, and mild disease was recorded in about 9 of these patients and severe disease in one. In the convalescent cohort there were six males and four females, among whom were two Hispanic individuals, seven Caucasians, two Asians and one multiracial person. Participants got two doses of the Pfizer-BioNTech BNT162b2 vaccine (n=8) or two doses of the Moderna mRNA-1273 vaccine (n=2). Post-COVID blood samples were collected from convalescent patients a median of approximately 93 days after diagnosis, with a range of roughly 30 to 161 days. Post-vaccine blood samples were obtained a median of approximately 74 days after the second vaccine dose, with a range of roughly 12 to 250 days. Culture stimuli were overlapping spike peptide pools from SARS-CoV-2 and from the common cold coronaviruses HCoV-NL63, HCoV-OC43 and HCoV-229E. Control cultures used a CEFX viral epitope pool as positive control, an HIV-1 Nef peptide pool as negative control, or no peptide. The spike-specific CD4+ TCR repertoire was compared before and after mRNA vaccination in fewer than eleven COVID-19 convalescent patients and a few infection-naive healthy vaccine recipients.

Libraries were constructed by PCR. At the Johns Hopkins FTIC core, DNA from the cultured CD4+ T cells underwent TCR sequencing with the Oncomine TCR Beta short-read assay. The QIAamp micro DNA kit was used to extract genomic DNA from the cultured CD4+ T cells. Oncomine TCR Beta libraries made from cultured CD4+ T cells were pooled using unique dual indexes and sequenced on an Illumina iSeq 100. On the study's bioinformatics: Non-productive sequences were filtered out, and CDR3s that did not start with C, did not end with F or W, or were shorter than 7 amino acids were discarded. Antigen-specific clonotypes were identified using the MANAFEST web application through comparison of peptide-stimulated wells with reference and other culture wells. An FDR below 0.05, an odds ratio above 5, and a productive frequency above 0.1% in at least two of three replicate wells were required for clones to be considered positive. A clonotype counted as cross-reactive if it showed significant expansion both in the SARS-CoV-2 spike wells and in at least one common cold coronavirus spike condition. Using R version 3.6.1, CDR3 homology was evaluated through Levenshtein distances (stringdist) along with unrooted phylogenetic trees (ape). Starting from the raw public reads, TCRdb applied fastp trimming at Q25, assembled clones with MiXCR and retained in-frame beta chains. Duplicate CDR3 protein sequences are folded into a single record with the most common DNA and genes. Here the V and J calls rest on TCRdb's processing, not on the authors' analysis. In this sample the table shows over 12,000 distinct CDR3 sequences, over 45% of which occur a single time. The ten largest account for about 14% of the sample.

Spanning cysteine to phenylalanine, the CDR3 consists of 14 amino acids. Solely the CDR3 DNA is kept, with 42 bases framed from the first base. V lost 4 bases and J lost 1 base; the stretch between them is 11 bases long. Looking up the germline V gene (reference sequence) yields CDR1 SGHKS and CDR2 YYEKEE. The investigation overall reported the following: In convalescent patients, a median roughly 85% of post-vaccine SARS-CoV-2-reactive clones were detected only after vaccination, and vaccine-specific priming was suggested by this finding. Nearly all vaccine-specific clones in convalescent patients (304 of 307) were mono-reactive for SARS-CoV-2 spike rather than cross-reactive with common cold coronaviruses. The median number of SARS-CoV-2-reactive clonotypes rose from 20 to 25 after infection to some 37 after vaccination, but the change was not significant. The study included relatively few convalescent patients and did not analyze early timepoints after natural infection.

The sample was CD4+ T cells from blood, cultured in vitro. This receptor was taken from a human donor who had recovered from COVID-19. The V gene is TRBV5-5 and the J gene is TRBJ1-2; D gene: possibly TRBD1, on 6 matching bases. In nucleotides, the sequence is TGTGCCAGCAGCAGGACAGCATTTAACTATGGCTACACCTTC. This yields the protein CASSRTAFNYGYTF.